This entry is about one T cell receptor beta chain. The data originate from a study of blood T cell repertoires in COVID-19. Overall study context: Collection of acute and convalescent COVID-19 samples took place in the United States, Italy and Spain.

Original methodology: Counts of nucleated cells, estimated from reference gene primer amplification, were obtained. TCRdb keeps only in-frame clones here, not all; method: immunoSEQ multiplex PCR. V, J and clone size derive from that table, while D and trimming were established from the DNA sequence. The sample lists 100,000 to 150,000 clones, over 65% occurring once. The sample consisted of peripheral blood. This receptor was identified in a woman between 65 and 79 years old with acute or convalescent COVID-19.

This chain's CDR3 is CASSPSPGTGAGGYTF. CDR3 in DNA: TGTGCCAGCTCACCTAGTCCCGGGACAGGGGCCGGAGGCTACACCTTC. The chain links TRBV18 to TRBJ1-2; 10 bases fit TRBD1. With 3 bases clipped from V and 8 bases from J, the junction kept 12 bases outside the gene matches. The CDR3 has 16 residues. Germline CDR1 and CDR2: KGHSH and LQKENI.